This is a list of T cell receptor beta chains from one sample in a study of T cells in Graves' hyperthyroidism and ophthalmopathy. MiXCR was run by TCRdb on the multiplex PCR reads, yielding one entry per CDR3 protein. This table has a few hundred thousand distinct CDR3 sequences, roughly 15% appearing once. The sample comprised blood. Every receptor here comes from a woman in her thirties with Graves' ophthalmopathy. The CDR3 runs from the conserved cysteine through the conserved F or W. The D gene is left open where the match is weak. A row's size may be missing; if present it is once, few, many or a size class.

>TRBD1|TRBV27|TRBJ1-6|.
TGTGCCAGCAGGGACAGGTACTATAATTCACCCCTCCACTTT
CASRDRYYNSPLHF
>TRBD1|TRBV12-3/TRBV12-4|TRBJ2-2|many
TGTGCCAGCAGACCCCCGGACAGGGATAACACCGGGGAGCTGTTTTTT
CASRPPDRDNTGELFF
>.|TRBV27|TRBJ2-3|many
TGTGCCAGCAGTTTATGGTTTAGCACAGATACGCAGTATTTT
CASSLWFSTDTQYF
>.|TRBV11-2|TRBJ2-3|.
TGTGCCAGCAGCCCCAGGCCAGGGGTGGGGACAGATACGCAGTATTTT
CASSPRPGVGTDTQYF
>.|TRBV12-3/TRBV12-4|TRBJ2-3|many
TGTGCCAGCAACGGACGAGGGCTTTCACTCACAGATACGCAGTATTTT
CASNGRGLSLTDTQYF
>TRBD1|TRBV30|TRBJ1-2|many
TGTGCCTGGAGTGTACGACAGGGGGCGGTTGGCTACACCTTC
CAWSVRQGAVGYTF
>TRBD2|TRBV12-3/TRBV12-4|TRBJ2-1|many
TGTGCCAGCGAAAGCGGGGGGGGATACAATGAGCAGTTCTTC
CASESGGGYNEQFF
>.|TRBV11-3|TRBJ2-1|many
TGTGCCAGCAGCTTAGTGACTACTTACAATGAGCAGTTCTTC
CASSLVTTYNEQFF
>.|TRBV28|TRBJ2-5|many
TGTGCCTTCGGAGGGGGAAGCGCAGAGACCCAGTACTTC
CAFGGGSAETQYF
>.|TRBV5-1|TRBJ2-7|.
TGCGCCAGCAGCAGAGACACCATCGAGCAGTACTTC
CASSRDTIEQYF
>.|TRBV27|TRBJ1-1|many
TGTGCCAGCAGTTATACAGTCCGACGGGTGAACACTGAAGCTTTCTTT
CASSYTVRRVNTEAFF
>.|TRBV12-3/TRBV12-4|TRBJ2-3|many
TGTGCCAGCAGTTCAGGGGAGGATACGCAGTATTTT
CASSSGEDTQYF
>TRBD1|TRBV6-1|TRBJ1-6|many
TGTGCCAGCAGTACCTCCGGACAGGGGAATTCACCCCTCCACTTT
CASSTSGQGNSPLHF
>.|TRBV7-8|TRBJ2-5|many
TGTGCCAGCAGCCCCTCCTCTGAGACCCAGTACTTC
CASSPSSETQYF
>TRBD1|TRBV2|TRBJ1-5|many
TGTGCCAGCAGTTCTCCGGGACAGCTCAATCAGCCCCAGCATTTT
CASSSPGQLNQPQHF
>TRBD2|TRBV11-2|TRBJ2-1|.
TGTGCCAGCAGCTCCCAGTTAGGCGGGAGCTATGAGCAGTTCTTC
CASSSQLGGSYEQFF
>.|TRBV6-5|TRBJ1-1|.
TGTGCCAGCAGTTCTTACACGACAGCGCTGAACACTGAAGCTTTCTTT
CASSSYTTALNTEAFF
>.|TRBV20-1|TRBJ1-1|many
TGCAGTGCTAGAGCGAGGGTGGCGGGTGAAGCTTTCTTT
CSARARVAGEAFF
>TRBD2|TRBV20-1|TRBJ2-3|.
TGCAGTGCTAGAGGTCGACTAGCGGGGGGGCCGGGCACAGATACGCAGTATTTT
CSARGRLAGGPGTDTQYF
>TRBD2|TRBV18|TRBJ2-5|many
TGTGCCAGCTCACCCGAAGCGGGGGGGCTTCAAGAGACCCAGTACTTC
CASSPEAGGLQETQYF
>.|TRBV19|TRBJ1-1|many
TGTGCCAGTAGTATAGTTGGGGGACCGAACACTGAAGCTTTCTTT
CASSIVGGPNTEAFF
>.|TRBV19|TRBJ2-7|.
TGTGCCAGTAGTATTAGGGCCAGGGACGTCTACGAGCAGTACTTC
CASSIRARDVYEQYF
>TRBD2|TRBV5-6|TRBJ2-3|once
TGTGCCAGCAGCCCGGGACTAGCAGCCCCAGATACGCAGTATTTT
CASSPGLAAPDTQYF
>TRBD1|TRBV28|TRBJ1-6|few
TGTGCCAGCAGGGCTTTTGGGACAGGCAGTAATTCACCCCTCCACTTT
CASRAFGTGSNSPLHF